The 18 T cell receptor beta chains presented below share a single source sample, sequenced in a study of blood T cell repertoires in COVID-19. The data were produced by immunoSEQ multiplex PCR, yet TCRdb's version contains in-frame clones alone and is incomplete. The profile shows 65,000 or so clones, approximately 84% of them singletons. Sequences were obtained from peripheral blood. All receptors come from a human donor in a cohort sampled during active COVID-19.

The CDR3 spells CASRPGTSGWETQYF. The CDR3, as DNA: TGTGCCAGCAGGCCGGGGACTAGCGGCTGGGAGACCCAGTACTTC. The chain carries TRBV5-8 and TRBJ2-5; 11 bases agree with TRBD2. Germline values: CDR1 SGHTS, CDR2 YDEGEE. The CDR3 extends over 15 amino acids. V shed 5 bases, J shed 5 bases, and the junction held 8 bases outside the gene matches.

The rearrangement links TRBV19 to TRBJ1-2; 12 bases agree with TRBD1. The CDR3 sequence is 17 residues long. Trimming removed 3 bases from V and 1 base from J; junction bases left unmatched: 6. Germline CDR1 is LNHDA and CDR2 is SQIVND (reference sequence). This CDR3 reads CASSIPGTGGSNYGYTF. The CDR3 region has the DNA TGTGCCAGTAGTATTCCGGGGACAGGGGGCAGTAACTATGGCTACACCTTC.

J is TRBJ1-1 and V is TRBV28, with 7 bases fitting TRBD1. J gave up 8 bases and V 6 bases, and 15 bases lay outside the gene matches. The CDR3 totals 15 residues. The V gene's germline CDR1 is MDHEN and CDR2 SYDVKM. The CDR3 protein is CASRPGDRALGEAFF. DNA of the CDR3: TGTGCCAGCAGACCAGGGGACAGAGCCTTAGGGGAAGCTTTCTTT.

The chain carries TRBV6-6 and TRBJ1-1; no firm D call. V was trimmed by 2 bases and J by 1 base, leaving 11 bases between them. The CDR3 runs to 15 residues. Germline lookup yields CDR1 MNHNY and CDR2 SVGAGI (reference sequence). The CDR3: CASSYEVLGNTEAFF. For the CDR3, the DNA is TGTGCCAGCAGTTACGAGGTACTGGGGAACACTGAAGCTTTCTTT.

J is TRBJ1-4 and V is TRBV11-2, with 9 positions matching TRBD1. CDR3 length: 14 residues. With 5 bases clipped from V and 7 bases from J, the junction kept 5 bases outside the gene matches. Germline V CDR1 and CDR2: SGHAT, FQNNGV. CDR3 sequence reads: CASSKDRGGEKLFF. The DNA of the CDR3 is TGTGCCAGCAGCAAGGACAGGGGCGGTGAAAAACTGTTTTTT.

This chain uses TRBV7-2 with TRBJ1-1; D perhaps matches TRBD1 (6 bases). CDR1 and CDR2 (germline): SGHTA, FQGNSA. The CDR3 totals 16 residues. Trimming removed 8 bases at V and 2 bases at J, with 21 bases between. The CDR3 region is CASHPFSTGLNTEAFF. The DNA of the CDR3 is TGTGCCAGCCACCCCTTTTCAACAGGGCTCAACACTGAAGCTTTCTTT.

CDR3 DNA sequence: TGTGCCAGCAGCACACGGTCGGGCTACGAGCAGTACTTC. Translating gives CASSTRSGYEQYF. The J gene is TRBJ2-7, the V gene TRBV12-3 or TRBV12-4, with D uncertain. CDR3 size: 13 residues. The germline V and J ends were trimmed by 6 bases and 3 bases, with 12 bases remaining between them.

In this sample, this clone turned up once. This chain uses TRBV5-6 with TRBJ1-5, with 8 bases that match TRBD1. This CDR3 comprises 14 residues. Germline trimming cut 4 bases from V and 7 bases from J; bases unmatched to any gene: 7. CDR1 and CDR2 from the germline V gene are SGHDT and YYEEEE. CDR3 in amino acids: CASSLGQGGQPQHF. The CDR3 coding sequence is TGTGCCAGCAGCCTCGGACAGGGAGGCCAGCCCCAGCATTTT.

Turning to this clone: The germline gene is not matched at one end of the junction; a read error may be the cause. The chain carries TRBV4-3 and TRBJ1-5, with 8 bases aligning to TRBD1. The length of the CDR3 is 14 residues. From germline, CDR1 is LGHNA and CDR2 YSLEER. The CDR3 region has the DNA TGCGCCAGCAACCAAGACAGGGGTTATCAGCCCCAGCATTTT. Translated: CASNQDRGYQPQHF.

This rearrangement joins TRBV7-9 to TRBJ1-6, with 7 bases fitting TRBD1. The CDR3 totals 15 residues. Germline lookup yields CDR1 SEHNR and CDR2 FQNEAQ (reference sequence). V was clipped by 7 bases and J by 9 bases; unmatched bases: 12. The CDR3 sequence is CASNPSGRGSSPLHF. The CDR3 DNA is TGTGCCAGCAACCCCTCGGGCAGGGGGAGTTCACCCCTCCACTTT.

With respect to this clone: It is likely a read error, because the conserved phenylalanine at the end of the CDR3 is missing. Because the CDR3's place on the DNA is in doubt, the DNA is left out and the CDR3 is given as listed by TCRdb. The CDR3 region is CASSWGTGPIYS. J is TRBJ1-2 and V is TRBV12-3 or TRBV12-4; the table names TRBD1, a call not compared with the DNA. The CDR3 has 12 residues if both end residues are counted.

CDR3 loop: CASSMSSSTDTQYF. The CDR3 DNA reads as TGTGCCAGTAGTATGTCCTCTAGCACAGATACGCAGTATTTT. The chain employs TRBV19 and TRBJ2-3; D ambiguous. The ends were cut back, 3 bases at V and 0 bases at J, with 7 bases in the middle. This CDR3 has 14 residues. Germline V gene sequence: CDR1 LNHDA, CDR2 SQIVND (reference sequence). The whole variable domain, filled in from reference TRBV19 and TRBJ2-3, reads DGGITQSPKYLFRKEGQNVTLSCEQNLNHDAMYWYRQDPGQGLRLIYYSQIVNDFQKGDIAEGYSVSREKKESFPLTVTSAQKNPTAFYLCASSMSSSTDTQYFGPGTRLTVL.

In DNA form, the CDR3 reads TGTGCCAGCTCACCGACACGATCAGGACAGGAGAAGAAAGACCAGTACTTC. It translates to CASSPTRSGQEKKDQYF. The rearrangement uses TRBV18 and TRBJ2-5; 7 positions agree with TRBD1. J was trimmed by 10 bases and V by 3 bases; bases with no gene match: 20. Germline CDR1 KGHSH, CDR2 LQKENI. The CDR3 covers 17 residues.

The J gene is TRBJ2-3, the V gene TRBV10-3, with D possibly being TRBD1 (7 bases). The germline gives CDR1 ENHRY, CDR2 SYGVKD. The V and J ends lost 11 bases and 5 bases respectively, with 11 bases between them. This CDR3 region has 11 residues. The CDR3 sequence is CAAQGGDTQYF. The CDR3 DNA reads TGTGCCGCTCAGGGGGGAGATACGCAGTATTTT.

This clone has just a few counts. V and J are TRBV5-5 and TRBJ1-1; tentative D call: TRBD1 (5 bases). Germline CDR1 SGHKS, CDR2 YYEKEE (reference sequence). Trimming took 4 bases from V and 6 from J, leaving 10 bases between them. The CDR3 sequence is 12 residues long. The CDR3 loop is CASSRTGAEAFF. The CDR3 DNA reads TGTGCCAGCAGCCGGACGGGGGCTGAAGCTTTCTTT.

The rearrangement joins TRBV2 to TRBJ2-1; 11 bases are shared with TRBD2. This CDR3 contains 15 residues. CDR1 and CDR2 (germline): SNHLY, FYNNEI. V dropped 7 bases and J dropped 9; count of bases not matched to a gene: 11. In nucleotides, the CDR3 is TGTGCCAGCATGGTTAGCGGGGGGGTTTTTGGTGAGCAGTTCTTC. Translated: CASMVSGGVFGEQFF.

The chain couples TRBV18 to TRBJ1-5; D possibly corresponds to TRBD1 (6 bases). Germline V lookup: CDR1 KGHSH, CDR2 LQKENI. The CDR3 extends over 15 amino acids. Trimming pared 2 bases from V and 4 bases from J, leaving 12 bases between. CDR3 loop: CASSPGQNWNQPQHF. CDR3 bases: TGTGCCAGCTCACCAGGACAGAACTGGAATCAGCCCCAGCATTTT.

This chain links TRBV12-3 or TRBV12-4 with TRBJ1-2; possibly TRBD1 for D (5 bases). Trimming left V 6 bases short and J 6 bases short, with 14 bases between. The CDR3 runs 13 residues. CDR3 residues: CASSLGARNGYTF. The CDR3 DNA follows: TGTGCCAGCAGCCTTGGGGCGCGGAATGGCTACACCTTC.